This T cell receptor beta chain is from a study of T cells after yellow fever vaccination. Broader study findings: Sorted repertoires could include abundant contaminating clonotypes from bulk cells. Detected again after the booster were most primary-vaccination clones, at 96% CD4 and 88% CD8.

The table lists this clonotype with many counts. Antigen: not known. 5'RACE template switching generated TCR cDNA, adding a universal primer site and UMIs. Each CDR3 protein gets one entry after TCRdb re-called the 5' RACE reads with MiXCR. Among about 69,000 distinct CDR3 sequences listed, under 6.5% were seen once. The germline gives CDR1 SEHNR, CDR2 FQNEAQ (reference sequence). CDR3 size: 14 residues. The J segment lost 2 bases and the V segment lost 4 bases, leaving 2 bases of the junction unmatched. This TCR was recovered from a man aged 18 to 29 who received the YFV17D yellow fever vaccine. The genes are TRBV7-9 and TRBJ1-5; 7 bases fit TRBD1. The material sequenced was CD4+ T cells sorted from PBMCs, taken less than 16 days after the first yellow fever vaccination. CDR3 DNA sequence: TGTGCCAGCAGCTCCCAGGGGGGCAATCAGCCCCAGCATTTT. Protein: CASSSQGGNQPQHF.